Described below is a single T cell receptor (beta chain) sequence and its context. This clonotype was detected ten times or more. The antigen it binds to is not known. Base-call qualities are not available, and no considerably larger clone is one nucleotide away. This entry comes from a study of T-cell reconstitution after alpha-beta-depleted transplantation in children (dated by TCRdb to the mid-2010s). About the full investigation: Using TCR repertoire profiling, the study followed T-cell immune reconstitution in a quantitative way in children after TCRalphabeta/CD19-depleted allogeneic hematopoietic cell transplantation. The paper's findings and limits, for the study overall: Over the following months the frequencies of hyperexpanded clones went down, and after one year T-cell counts and TCRbeta diversity were mostly credited to newly produced T cells. In some patients, the high TCRbeta diversity seen at day 60 was put down to recipient T cells and intrathymic progenitors that had survived conditioning. Apparently early alphabetaT-cell count recovery about two months after transplant reportedly relied on only several hundred rapidly expanded clones derived from non-depleted graft cells.

From V the trimming removes 6 bases and from J it removes 0 bases, while the gene matches leave 13 bases of the junction unaccounted for. The CDR3 sequence holds 17 residues, the cysteine and phenylalanine included. The only DNA kept is the CDR3, 51 bases in frame from the first base. Taken from the germline V gene, the CDR1 and CDR2 loops are ENHRY and SYGVKD. Receptor amplification or capture employed PCR. The data were produced on an Illumina HiSeq 2500. TCR library preparation used molecular barcoding, with unique molecular identifiers applied to normalize quantification of the TCRbeta repertoire. The public reads were reanalyzed by TCRdb: fastp trimming at Q25, MiXCR alignment, in-frame beta chains only. Each entry merges the rows of one CDR3 protein and shows their most common DNA and genes. The table for this sample lists approximately 190,000 distinct CDR3 sequences; approximately 6% of them were counted only once. The ten biggest clones cover around 4.1% of the sample.

The sample's treatment or condition, from its label and the paper: allogeneic hematopoietic cell transplantation with graft depleted of TCRalphabeta T cells and CD19 B cells. The children who served as transplant recipients had been given grafts of TCRalphabeta/CD19-depleted allogeneic hematopoietic cells. The sequence was obtained from a girl under three years old with combined immunodeficiency, due to receive a stem cell transplant. The V gene is TRBV10-3 and the J gene is TRBJ1-2; TRBD1 lines up with 7 middle nucleotides. Sequenced material: PBMCs, taken before TCRalphabeta/CD19-depleted stem cell transplant. The CDR3 reads as follows: CAISPPGQSTANYGYTF. The DNA sequence follows: TGTGCCATCAGCCCTCCGGGACAGTCGACAGCTAACTATGGCTACACCTTC.